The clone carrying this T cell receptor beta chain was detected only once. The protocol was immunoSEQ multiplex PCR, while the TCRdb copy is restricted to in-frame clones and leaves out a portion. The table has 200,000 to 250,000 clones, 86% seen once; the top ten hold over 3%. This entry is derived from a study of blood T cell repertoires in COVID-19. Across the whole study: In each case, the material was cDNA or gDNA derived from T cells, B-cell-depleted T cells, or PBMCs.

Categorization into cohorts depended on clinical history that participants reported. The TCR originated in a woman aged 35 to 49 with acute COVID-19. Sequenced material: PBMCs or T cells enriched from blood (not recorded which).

CDR3 sequence reads: CASRGQGYSNQPQHF. The CDR3 DNA reads as TGTGCCAGCAGAGGACAGGGGTATAGCAATCAGCCCCAGCATTTT. The chain links TRBV27 to TRBJ1-5, with 9 bases identical to TRBD1. The ends lost 6 bases at V and 0 bases at J; junction bases unmatched: 3. The CDR3 contains 15 residues. Germline CDR1 reads MNHEY; CDR2 reads SMNVEV (reference sequence).